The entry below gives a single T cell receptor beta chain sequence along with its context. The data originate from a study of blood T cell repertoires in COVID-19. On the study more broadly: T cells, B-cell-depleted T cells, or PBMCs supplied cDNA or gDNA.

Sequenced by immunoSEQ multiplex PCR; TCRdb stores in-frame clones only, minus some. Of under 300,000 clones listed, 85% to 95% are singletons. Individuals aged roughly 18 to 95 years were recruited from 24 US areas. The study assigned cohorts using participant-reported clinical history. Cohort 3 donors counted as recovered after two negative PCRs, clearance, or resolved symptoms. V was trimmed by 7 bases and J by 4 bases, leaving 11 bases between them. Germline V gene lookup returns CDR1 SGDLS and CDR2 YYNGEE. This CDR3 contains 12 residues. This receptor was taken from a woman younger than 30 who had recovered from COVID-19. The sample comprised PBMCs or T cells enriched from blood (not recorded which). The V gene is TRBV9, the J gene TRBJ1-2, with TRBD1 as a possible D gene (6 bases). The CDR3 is CASSDRFYGYTF. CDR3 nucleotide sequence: TGTGCCAGCTCCGACAGGTTCTATGGCTACACCTTC. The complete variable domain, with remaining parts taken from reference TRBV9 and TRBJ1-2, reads DSGVTQTPKHLITATGQRVTLRCSPRSGDLSVYWYQQSLDQGLQFLIQYYNGEERAKGNILERFSAQQFPDLHSELNLSSLELGDSALYFCASSDRFYGYTFGSGTRLTVV.